This TCR beta chain was captured in a study of cytomegalovirus exposure and HLA in healthy donors. Study in general: The approximately 120 validation repertoires were produced on the same platform as the 670 or so repertoires of the first cohort. This was reported in a later analysis.

Germline CDR1 SGHRS, CDR2 YFSETQ. There are 14 residues in the CDR3. The trim removed 2 bases at V and 2 bases at J, leaving 2 bases unmatched. Clones were sequenced by immunoSEQ multiplex PCR, and TCRdb holds only the in-frame ones, with some missing. The table shows about 63,000 clones, with 89% occurring only once. As to this clone: Its target is unknown.

Study-level findings and limits: The study put under 200 TCR beta chains on its list as cytomegalovirus-associated. Subsequent analysis revealed that first-cohort TCR clusters tended to co-occur in the 120 validation repertoires.

The sequence was obtained from a woman under 30 in good health and CMV-seronegative. The chain couples TRBV5-1 to TRBJ2-5; 8 bases match TRBD1. Specimen: PBMCs. The CDR3 DNA follows: TGCGCCAGCAGCTTAAACAGGGGGCAAGAGACCCAGTACTTC. Protein product: CASSLNRGQETQYF.